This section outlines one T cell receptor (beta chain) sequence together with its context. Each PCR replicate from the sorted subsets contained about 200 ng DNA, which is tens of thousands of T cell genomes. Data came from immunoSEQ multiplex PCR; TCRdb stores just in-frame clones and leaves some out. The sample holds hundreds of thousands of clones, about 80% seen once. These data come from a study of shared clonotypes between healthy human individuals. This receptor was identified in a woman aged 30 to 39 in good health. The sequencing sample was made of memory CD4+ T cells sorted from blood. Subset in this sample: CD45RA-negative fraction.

The CDR3 region has the DNA TGCAGCGTTGACGGGTTAGGGGAGACCCAGTACTTC. It is translated as CSVDGLGETQYF. The chain uses TRBV29-1 and TRBJ2-5; D is unresolved. There are 12 residues in the CDR3. Trimming removed 3 bases at V and 5 bases at J, with 10 bases between. Germline CDR1 reads SQVTM; CDR2 reads ANQGSEA.